Each of the 5 T cell receptor beta chains below was sequenced from the same sample in a study of CD8+ T cells in alopecia areata. This sample's treatment: oral pan-JAK inhibitor, 5-10 mg twice daily. RNA extraction was followed by reverse transcription into cDNA, which acted as the sequencing template. Repertoires were generated with immunoSEQ multiplex PCR, while TCRdb's copy carries only in-frame clones and drops some. The sample has under 350,000 clones; 55% to 75% are singletons. Sequencing used CD4+ T cells sorted from blood, obtained at week 24, from a patient treated with tofacitinib. All receptors come from a human donor with alopecia areata.

The chain is built from TRBV23-1 and TRBJ2-5; 9 bases map to TRBD1. TRBV23-1 is labeled an ORF, and its function is uncertain. The trim removed 3 bases at V and 0 bases at J, leaving 11 bases unmatched. The CDR3 is made up of 18 amino acids. The CDR3 region is CASSQWVGDRVYQETQYF. CDR3 sequence (DNA): TGCGCCAGCAGTCAGTGGGTTGGGGACAGGGTGTACCAAGAGACCCAGTACTTC.

The chain recombines TRBV30 with TRBJ1-1; D not certain. This CDR3 region has 13 residues. Trimming pared 0 bases from V and 1 base from J, leaving 6 bases between. Germline V gene lookup returns CDR1 GTSNPN and CDR2 SVGIG (reference sequence). CDR3 sequence: CAWSVSPNTEAFF. The CDR3 bases are TGTGCCTGGAGTGTAAGCCCGAACACTGAAGCTTTCTTT.

The chain joins TRBV18 to TRBJ2-6; D unresolved. The CDR3 loop spans 17 amino acids. CDR1 and CDR2 from the germline V gene are KGHSH and LQKENI. V was cut by 1 base and J by 1 base, with 11 bases left in between. CDR3 region: CASSPRRMGSGANVLTF. The CDR3 nucleotides are TGTGCCAGCTCACCACGGCGAATGGGGTCTGGGGCCAACGTCCTGACTTTC.

The genes are TRBV5-1 and TRBJ1-2; TRBD1 aligns across 9 bases. The CDR3 loop spans 15 amino acids. Per germline, CDR1 SGHRS and CDR2 YFSETQ. V gave up 2 bases and J gave up 7 bases; unmatched junction bases: 9. The CDR3 spells CASSFSDRGVSGYTF. The CDR3 nucleotides are TGCGCCAGCAGCTTTTCGGACAGGGGCGTCAGTGGCTACACCTTC. The full variable domain, rest sourced from reference TRBV5-1 and TRBJ1-2, is KAGVTQTPRYLIKTRGQQVTLSCSPISGHRSVSWYQQTPGQGLQFLFEYFSETQRNKGNFPGRFSGRQFSNSRSEMNVSTLELGDSALYLCASSFSDRGVSGYTFGSGTRLTVV.

V usage is TRBV29-1 and J usage is TRBJ2-2, with D uncertain. V shed 5 bases and J shed 1 base, with 8 bases lying between them. CDR1 SQVTM and CDR2 ANQGSEA come from the germline V gene. This CDR3 region has 13 residues. CDR3 DNA: TGCAGCGTTCATGGGCAGAACACCGGGGAGCTGTTTTTT. Its translation: CSVHGQNTGELFF.